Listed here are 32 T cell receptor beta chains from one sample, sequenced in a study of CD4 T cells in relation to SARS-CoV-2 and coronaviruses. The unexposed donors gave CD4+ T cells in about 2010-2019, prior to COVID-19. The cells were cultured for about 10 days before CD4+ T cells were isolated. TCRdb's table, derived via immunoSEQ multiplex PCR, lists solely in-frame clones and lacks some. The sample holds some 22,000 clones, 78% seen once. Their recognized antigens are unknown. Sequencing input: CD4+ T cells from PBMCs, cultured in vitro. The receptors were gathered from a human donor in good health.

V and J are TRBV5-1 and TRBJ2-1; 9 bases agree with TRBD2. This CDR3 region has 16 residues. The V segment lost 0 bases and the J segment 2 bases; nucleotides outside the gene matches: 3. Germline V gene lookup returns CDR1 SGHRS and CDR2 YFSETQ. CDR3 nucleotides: TGCGCCAGCAGCTTGGGCGGGAGGGCCCCCTACAATGAGCAGTTCTTC. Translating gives CASSLGGRAPYNEQFF.

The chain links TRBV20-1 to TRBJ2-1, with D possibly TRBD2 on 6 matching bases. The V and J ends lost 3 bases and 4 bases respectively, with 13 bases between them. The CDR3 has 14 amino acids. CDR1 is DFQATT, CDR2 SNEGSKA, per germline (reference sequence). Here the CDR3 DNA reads TGCAGTGCTAGTGCGGGACCGGCTTACAATGAGCAGTTCTTC. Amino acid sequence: CSASAGPAYNEQFF.

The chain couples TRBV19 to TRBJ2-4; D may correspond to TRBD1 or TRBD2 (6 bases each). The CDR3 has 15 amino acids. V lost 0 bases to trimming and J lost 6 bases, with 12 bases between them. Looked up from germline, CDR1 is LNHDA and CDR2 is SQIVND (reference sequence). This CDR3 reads CASSIDGGRGNIQYF. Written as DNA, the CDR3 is TGTGCCAGTAGTATAGATGGGGGGCGAGGAAACATTCAGTACTTC.

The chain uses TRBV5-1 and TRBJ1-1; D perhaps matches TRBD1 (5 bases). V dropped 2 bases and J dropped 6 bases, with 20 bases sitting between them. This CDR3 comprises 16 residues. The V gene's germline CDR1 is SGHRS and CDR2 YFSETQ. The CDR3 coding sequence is TGCGCCAGCAGCTTTACTTCCGGGACGGGAGGGTCTGAAGCTTTCTTT. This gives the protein CASSFTSGTGGSEAFF.

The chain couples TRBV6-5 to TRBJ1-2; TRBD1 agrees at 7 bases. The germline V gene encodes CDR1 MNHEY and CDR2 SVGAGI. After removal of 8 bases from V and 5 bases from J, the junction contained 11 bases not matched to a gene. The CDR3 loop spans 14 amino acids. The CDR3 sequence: CASRPRDRQYGYTF. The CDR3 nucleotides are TGTGCCAGCCGACCCCGGGACAGACAATATGGCTACACCTTC.

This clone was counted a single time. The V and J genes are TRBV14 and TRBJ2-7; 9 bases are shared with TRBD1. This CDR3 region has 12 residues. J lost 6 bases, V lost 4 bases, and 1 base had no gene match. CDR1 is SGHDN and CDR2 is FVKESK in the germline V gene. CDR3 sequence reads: CASSLGQGEQYF. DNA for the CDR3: TGTGCCAGCAGCCTGGGACAGGGCGAGCAGTACTTC. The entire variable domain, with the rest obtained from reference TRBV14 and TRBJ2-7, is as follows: EAGVTQFPSHSVIEKGQTVTLRCDPISGHDNLYWYRRVMGKEIKFLLHFVKESKQDESGMPNNRFLAERTGGTYSTLKVQPAELEDSGVYFCASSLGQGEQYFGPGTRLTVT.

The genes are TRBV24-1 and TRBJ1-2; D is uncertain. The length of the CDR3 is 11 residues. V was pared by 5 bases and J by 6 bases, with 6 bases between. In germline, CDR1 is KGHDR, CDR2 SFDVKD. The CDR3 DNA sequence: TGTGCCACCAGTGGTATCGATGGCTACACCTTC. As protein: CATSGIDGYTF.

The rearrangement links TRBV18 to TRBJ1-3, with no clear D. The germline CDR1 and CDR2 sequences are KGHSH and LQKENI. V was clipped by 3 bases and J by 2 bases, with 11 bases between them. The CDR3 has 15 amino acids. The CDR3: CASSPTAQTGNTIYF. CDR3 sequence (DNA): TGTGCCAGCTCACCGACCGCACAGACTGGAAACACCATATATTTT.

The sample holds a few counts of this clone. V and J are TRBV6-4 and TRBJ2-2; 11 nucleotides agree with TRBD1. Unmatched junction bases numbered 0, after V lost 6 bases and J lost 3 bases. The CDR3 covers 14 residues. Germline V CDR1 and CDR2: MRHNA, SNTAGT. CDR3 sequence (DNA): TGTGCCAGCAGGGGACAGGGGGACACCGGGGAGCTGTTTTTT. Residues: CASRGQGDTGELFF.

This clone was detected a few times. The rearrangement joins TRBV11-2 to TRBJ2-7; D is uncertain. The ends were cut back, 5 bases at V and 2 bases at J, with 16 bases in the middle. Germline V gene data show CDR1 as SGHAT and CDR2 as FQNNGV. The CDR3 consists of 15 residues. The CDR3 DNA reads TGTGCCAGCAGCCGCACACCTTCGACCGCCTACGAGCAGTACTTC. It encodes CASSRTPSTAYEQYF.

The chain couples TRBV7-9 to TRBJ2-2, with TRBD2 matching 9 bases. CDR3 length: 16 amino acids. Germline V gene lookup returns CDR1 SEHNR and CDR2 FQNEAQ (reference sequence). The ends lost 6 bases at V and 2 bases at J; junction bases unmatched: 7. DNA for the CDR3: TGTGCCAGCAGACTGACTAGCGGAGGCAACACCGGGGAGCTGTTTTTT. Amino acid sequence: CASRLTSGGNTGELFF.

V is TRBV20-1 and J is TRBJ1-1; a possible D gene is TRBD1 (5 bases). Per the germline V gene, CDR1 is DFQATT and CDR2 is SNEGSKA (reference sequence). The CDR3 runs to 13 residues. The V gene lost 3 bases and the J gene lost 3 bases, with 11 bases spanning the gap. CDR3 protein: CSASGGWDTEAFF. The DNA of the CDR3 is TGCAGTGCTAGTGGGGGTTGGGACACTGAAGCTTTCTTT.

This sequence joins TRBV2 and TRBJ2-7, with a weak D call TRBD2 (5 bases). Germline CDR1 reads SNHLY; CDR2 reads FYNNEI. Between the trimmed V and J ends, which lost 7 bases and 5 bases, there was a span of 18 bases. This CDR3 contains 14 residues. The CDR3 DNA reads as TGTGCCAGCAACGAAGTACTAGTTTCCCACGAGCAGTACTTC. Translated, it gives CASNEVLVSHEQYF.

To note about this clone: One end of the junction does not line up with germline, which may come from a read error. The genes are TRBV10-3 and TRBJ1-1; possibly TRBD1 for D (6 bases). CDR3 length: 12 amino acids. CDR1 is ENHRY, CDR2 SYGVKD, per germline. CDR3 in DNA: TGTGCCGCGGGGGGGGGCAACATTGAAGCTTTCTTT. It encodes CAAGGGNIEAFF.

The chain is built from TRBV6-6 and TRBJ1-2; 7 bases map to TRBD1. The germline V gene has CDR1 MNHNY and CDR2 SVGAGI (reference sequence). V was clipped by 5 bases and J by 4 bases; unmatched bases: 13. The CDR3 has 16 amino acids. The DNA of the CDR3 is TGTGCCAGCAGTAACCTACAGGGGTCTCATGGCTATGGCTACACCTTC. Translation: CASSNLQGSHGYGYTF.

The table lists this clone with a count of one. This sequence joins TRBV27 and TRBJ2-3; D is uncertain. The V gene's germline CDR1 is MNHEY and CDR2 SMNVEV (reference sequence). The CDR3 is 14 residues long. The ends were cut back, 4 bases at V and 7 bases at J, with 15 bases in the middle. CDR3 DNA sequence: TGTGCCAGCAGTTCCCCGCGACGCAGCCATACGCAGTATTTT. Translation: CASSSPRRSHTQYF.

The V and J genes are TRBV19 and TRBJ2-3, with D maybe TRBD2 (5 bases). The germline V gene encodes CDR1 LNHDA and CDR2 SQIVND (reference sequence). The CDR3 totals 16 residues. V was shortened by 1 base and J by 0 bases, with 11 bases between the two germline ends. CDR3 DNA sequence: TGTGCCAGTAGTATAGGTAGCGACTATAGCACAGATACGCAGTATTTT. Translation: CASSIGSDYSTDTQYF.

CDR3 sequence: CASSHRQGGSVQYF. The DNA for the CDR3 is TGTGCCAGCAGCCACAGACAGGGGGGGTCGGTGCAGTACTTC. The chain combines TRBV5-4 with TRBJ2-7; the match to TRBD1 covers 9 bases. Germline V lookup: CDR1 SGHNT, CDR2 YYREEE (reference sequence). V gave up 4 bases and J gave up 9 bases; unmatched junction bases: 11. This CDR3 has 14 amino acids.

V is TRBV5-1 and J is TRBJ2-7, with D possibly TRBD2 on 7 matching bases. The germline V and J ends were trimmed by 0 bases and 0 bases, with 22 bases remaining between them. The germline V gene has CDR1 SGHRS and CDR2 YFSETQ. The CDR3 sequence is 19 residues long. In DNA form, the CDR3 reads TGCGCCAGCAGCTTGGCCTCCGGGGGGAGAGGGGGAAACTCCTACGAGCAGTACTTC. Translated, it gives CASSLASGGRGGNSYEQYF.

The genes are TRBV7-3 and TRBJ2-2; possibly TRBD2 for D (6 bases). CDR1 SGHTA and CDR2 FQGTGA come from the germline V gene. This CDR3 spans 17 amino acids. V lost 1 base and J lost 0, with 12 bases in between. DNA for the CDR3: TGTGCCAGCAGCTTAAATTTTGTAGCGGCGAACACCGGGGAGCTGTTTTTT. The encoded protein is CASSLNFVAANTGELFF.

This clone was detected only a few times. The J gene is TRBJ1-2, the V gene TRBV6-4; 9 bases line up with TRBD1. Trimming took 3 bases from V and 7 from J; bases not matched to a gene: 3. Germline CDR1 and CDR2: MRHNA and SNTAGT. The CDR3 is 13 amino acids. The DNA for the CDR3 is TGTGCCAGCAGTGATACAGGGGGCGGTGGCTACACCTTC. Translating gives CASSDTGGGGYTF.

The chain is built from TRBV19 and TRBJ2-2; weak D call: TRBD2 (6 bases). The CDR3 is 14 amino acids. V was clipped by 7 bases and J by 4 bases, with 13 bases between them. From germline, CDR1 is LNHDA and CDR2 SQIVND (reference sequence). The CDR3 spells CASTWRDGTGELFF. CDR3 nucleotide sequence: TGTGCCAGTACTTGGAGGGATGGCACCGGGGAGCTGTTTTTT.

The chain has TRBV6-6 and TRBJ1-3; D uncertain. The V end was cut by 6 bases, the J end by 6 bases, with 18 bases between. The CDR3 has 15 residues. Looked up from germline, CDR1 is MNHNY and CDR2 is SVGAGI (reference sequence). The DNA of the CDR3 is TGTGCCAGCAGAACCGCAGAAGTCCAACAAAACACCATATATTTT. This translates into CASRTAEVQQNTIYF.

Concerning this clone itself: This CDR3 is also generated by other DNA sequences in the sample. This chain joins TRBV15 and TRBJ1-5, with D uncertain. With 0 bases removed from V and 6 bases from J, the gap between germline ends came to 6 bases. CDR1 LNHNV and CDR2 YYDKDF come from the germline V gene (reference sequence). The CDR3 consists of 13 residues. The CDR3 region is CATSRDGAQPQHF. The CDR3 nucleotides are TGTGCCACCAGCAGAGATGGAGCTCAGCCCCAGCATTTT.

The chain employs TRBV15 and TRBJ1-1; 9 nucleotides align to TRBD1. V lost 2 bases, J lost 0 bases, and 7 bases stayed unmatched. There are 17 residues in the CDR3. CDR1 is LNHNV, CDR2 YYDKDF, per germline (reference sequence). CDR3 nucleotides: TGTGCCACCAGCAGACAGGACAGGGGCGTGGTGAACACTGAAGCTTTCTTT. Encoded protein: CATSRQDRGVVNTEAFF.

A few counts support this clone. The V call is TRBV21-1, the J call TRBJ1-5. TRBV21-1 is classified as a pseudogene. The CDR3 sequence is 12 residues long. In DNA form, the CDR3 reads TGTGCCAGCAGCGAGAGTTGTCAGCCCCAGCATTTT. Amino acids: CASSESCQPQHF.

CDR3 loop: CTSSQRGQYSDTQYF. The CDR3, as DNA: TGCACCAGCAGCCAAAGGGGCCAGTACTCAGATACGCAGTATTTT. The V gene is TRBV1, the J gene TRBJ2-3; the table calls TRBD1, which could not be checked here. TRBV1 is termed a pseudogene. The CDR3 is 15 amino acids.

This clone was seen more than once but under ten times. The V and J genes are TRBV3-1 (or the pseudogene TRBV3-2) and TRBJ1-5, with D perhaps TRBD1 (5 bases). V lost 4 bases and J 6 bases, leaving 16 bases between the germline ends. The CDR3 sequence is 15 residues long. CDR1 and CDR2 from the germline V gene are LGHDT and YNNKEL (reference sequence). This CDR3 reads CASSRGGGEFQPQHF. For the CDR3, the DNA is TGTGCCAGCAGCCGGGGTGGAGGGGAGTTTCAGCCCCAGCATTTT.

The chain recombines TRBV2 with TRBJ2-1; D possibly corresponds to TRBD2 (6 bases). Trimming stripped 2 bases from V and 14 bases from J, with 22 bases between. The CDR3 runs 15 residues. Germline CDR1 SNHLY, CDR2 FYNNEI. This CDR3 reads CASSEIVAEALREFF. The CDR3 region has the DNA TGTGCCAGCAGTGAAATCGTAGCGGAGGCCCTGAGGGAGTTCTTC.

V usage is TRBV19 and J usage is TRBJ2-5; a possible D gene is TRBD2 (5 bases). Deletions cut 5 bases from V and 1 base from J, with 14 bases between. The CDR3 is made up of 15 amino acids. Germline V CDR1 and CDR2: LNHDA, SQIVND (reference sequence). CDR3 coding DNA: TGTGCCAGTAGTGCCGGCCCCGGACTCCAAGAGACCCAGTACTTC. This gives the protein CASSAGPGLQETQYF. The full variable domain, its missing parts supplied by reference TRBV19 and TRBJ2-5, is DGGITQSPKYLFRKEGQNVTLSCEQNLNHDAMYWYRQDPGQGLRLIYYSQIVNDFQKGDIAEGYSVSREKKESFPLTVTSAQKNPTAFYLCASSAGPGLQETQYFGPGTRLLVL.

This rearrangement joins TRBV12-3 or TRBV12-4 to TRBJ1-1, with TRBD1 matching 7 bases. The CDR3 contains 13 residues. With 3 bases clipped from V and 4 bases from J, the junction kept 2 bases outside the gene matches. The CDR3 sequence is CASSFAGGTEAFF. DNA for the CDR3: TGTGCCAGCAGTTTCGCAGGGGGCACTGAAGCTTTCTTT.

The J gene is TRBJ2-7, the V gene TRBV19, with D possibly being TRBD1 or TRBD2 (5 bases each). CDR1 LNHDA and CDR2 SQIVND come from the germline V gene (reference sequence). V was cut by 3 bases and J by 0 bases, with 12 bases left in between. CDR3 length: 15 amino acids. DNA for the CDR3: TGTGCCAGTAGTATGGGACCAAGCAGCTCCTACGAGCAGTACTTC. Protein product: CASSMGPSSSYEQYF.